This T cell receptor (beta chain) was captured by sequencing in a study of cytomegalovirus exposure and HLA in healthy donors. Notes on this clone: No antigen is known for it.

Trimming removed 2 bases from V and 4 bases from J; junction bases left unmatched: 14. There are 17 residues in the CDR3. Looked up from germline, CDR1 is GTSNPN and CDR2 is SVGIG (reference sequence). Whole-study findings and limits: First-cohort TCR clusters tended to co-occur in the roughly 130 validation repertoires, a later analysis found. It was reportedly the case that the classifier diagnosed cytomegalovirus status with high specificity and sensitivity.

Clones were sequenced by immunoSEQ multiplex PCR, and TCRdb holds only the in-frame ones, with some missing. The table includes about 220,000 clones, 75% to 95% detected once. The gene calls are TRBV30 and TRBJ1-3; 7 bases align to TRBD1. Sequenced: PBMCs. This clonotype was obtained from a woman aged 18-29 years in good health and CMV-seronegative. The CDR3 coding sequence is TGTGCCTGGAGTACCCGAATTCCCGACAGGGACGGAAACACCATATATTTT. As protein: CAWSTRIPDRDGNTIYF. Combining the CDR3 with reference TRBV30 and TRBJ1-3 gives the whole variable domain SQTIHQWPATLVQPVGSPLSLECTVEGTSNPNLYWYRQAAGRGLQLLFYSVGIGQISSEVPQNLSASRPQDRQFILSSKKLLLSDSGFYLCAWSTRIPDRDGNTIYFGEGSWLTVV.